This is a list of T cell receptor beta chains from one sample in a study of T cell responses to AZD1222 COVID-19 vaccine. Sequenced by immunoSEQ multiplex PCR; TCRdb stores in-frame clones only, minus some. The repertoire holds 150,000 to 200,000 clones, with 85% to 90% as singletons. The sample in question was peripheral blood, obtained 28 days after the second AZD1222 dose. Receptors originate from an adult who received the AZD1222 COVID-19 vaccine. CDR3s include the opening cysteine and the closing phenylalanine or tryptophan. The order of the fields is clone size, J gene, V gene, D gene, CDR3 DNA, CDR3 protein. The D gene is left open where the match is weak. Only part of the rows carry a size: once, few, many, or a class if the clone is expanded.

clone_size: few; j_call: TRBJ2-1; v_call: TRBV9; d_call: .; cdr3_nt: TGTGCCAGCAGCCCCGGTGGGGGTTTCAATGAGCAGTTCTTC; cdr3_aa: CASSPGGGFNEQFF
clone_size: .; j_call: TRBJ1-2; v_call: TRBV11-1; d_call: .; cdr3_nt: TGTGCCAGCAGTTCACTTATTAACTATGGCTACACCTTC; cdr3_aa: CASSSLINYGYTF
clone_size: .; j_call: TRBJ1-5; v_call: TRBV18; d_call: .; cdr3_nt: TGTGCCAGCTCACGGTCCGGGGACAACCAGCCCCAGCATTTT; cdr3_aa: CASSRSGDNQPQHF
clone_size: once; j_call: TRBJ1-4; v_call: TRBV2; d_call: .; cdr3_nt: TGTGCCAGCAGTGGTCCTGGGGGGCGCCTTGAAAAACTGTTTTTT; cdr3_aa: CASSGPGGRLEKLFF
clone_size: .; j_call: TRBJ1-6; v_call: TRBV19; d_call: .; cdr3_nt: TGTGCCAGTAGTTCTGGCGCAGGGGCAGAGTCACCCCTCCACTTT; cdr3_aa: CASSSGAGAESPLHF
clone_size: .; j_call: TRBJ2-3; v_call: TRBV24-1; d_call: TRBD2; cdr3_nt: TGTGCCACTAGGGGCGGGGGGGCCGCAGATACGCAGTATTTT; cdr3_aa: CATRGGGAADTQYF
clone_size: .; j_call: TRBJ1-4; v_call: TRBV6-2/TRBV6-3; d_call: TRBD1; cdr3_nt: TGTGCCAGCAGCCCAGGACAGGGGGCTCGGGCTAATGAAAAACTGTTTTTT; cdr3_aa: CASSPGQGARANEKLFF
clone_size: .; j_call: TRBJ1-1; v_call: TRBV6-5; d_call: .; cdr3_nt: TGTGCCAGCACTCAAGATCTGGTTACTGAAGCTTTCTTT; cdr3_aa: CASTQDLVTEAFF
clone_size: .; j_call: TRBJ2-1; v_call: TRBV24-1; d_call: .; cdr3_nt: TGTGCCACCAGTCGAGCAGGGGTTCATGAGCAGTTCTTC; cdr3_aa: CATSRAGVHEQFF
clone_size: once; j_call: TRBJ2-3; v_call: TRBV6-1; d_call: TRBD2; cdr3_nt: TGTGCCAGCAGTCTCGATAGCGGGCTCACAGATACGCAGTATTTT; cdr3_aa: CASSLDSGLTDTQYF
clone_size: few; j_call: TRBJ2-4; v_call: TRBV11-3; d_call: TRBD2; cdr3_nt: TGTGCCAGCAGCTTACGACTAGCGGTGCTGCCCAAAAACATTCAGTACTTC; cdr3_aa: CASSLRLAVLPKNIQYF
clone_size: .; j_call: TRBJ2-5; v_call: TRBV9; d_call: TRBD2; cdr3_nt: TGTGCCAGCAGCGTAGATGGGACTAGAGAGACCCAGTACTTC; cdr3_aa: CASSVDGTRETQYF
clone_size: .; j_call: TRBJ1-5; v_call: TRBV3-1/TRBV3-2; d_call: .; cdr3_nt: TGTGCCAGCAGCCAAGCCCGGAATCAGCCCCAGCATTTT; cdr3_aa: CASSQARNQPQHF
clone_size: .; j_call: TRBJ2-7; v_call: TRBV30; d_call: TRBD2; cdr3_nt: TGTGCCTTGGGGGCGACTAGCGGCTACGAGCAGTACTTC; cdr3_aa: CALGATSGYEQYF
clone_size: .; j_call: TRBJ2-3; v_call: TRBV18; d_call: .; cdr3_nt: TGTGCCAGCTCACCACCGGTGGGCCCGGCAGATACGCAGTATTTT; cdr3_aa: CASSPPVGPADTQYF
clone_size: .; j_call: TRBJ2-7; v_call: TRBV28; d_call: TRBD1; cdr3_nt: TGTGCCAGCAGAGCAACGGGACAGCCCTACGAGCAGTACTTC; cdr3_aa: CASRATGQPYEQYF
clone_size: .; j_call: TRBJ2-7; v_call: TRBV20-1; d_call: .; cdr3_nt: TGCAGTGCTGGGACGTACGAGCAGTACTTC; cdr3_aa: CSAGTYEQYF
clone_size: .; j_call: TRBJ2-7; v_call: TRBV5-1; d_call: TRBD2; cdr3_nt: TGCGCCAGCAGCTTGACAAGCGGACCGGGGGGGGAGCAGTACTTC; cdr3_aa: CASSLTSGPGGEQYF
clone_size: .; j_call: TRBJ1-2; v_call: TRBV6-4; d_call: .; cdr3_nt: TGTGCCAGCAAGAACAGGGAAAATGATGGCTACACCTTC; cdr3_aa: CASKNRENDGYTF
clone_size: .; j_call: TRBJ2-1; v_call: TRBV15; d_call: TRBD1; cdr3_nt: TGTGCCACCAGCCGGCCGGGACAGGCCTACAATGAGCAGTTCTTC; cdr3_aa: CATSRPGQAYNEQFF
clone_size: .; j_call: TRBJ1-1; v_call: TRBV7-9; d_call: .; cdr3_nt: TGTGCCAGCAGCTCTAGTGAGGGAAACACTGAAGCTTTCTTT; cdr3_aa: CASSSSEGNTEAFF
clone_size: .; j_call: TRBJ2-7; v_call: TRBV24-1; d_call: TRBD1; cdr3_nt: TGTGCCACCAGTGATACAGGGGTGGGGTACGAGCAGTACTTC; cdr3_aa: CATSDTGVGYEQYF
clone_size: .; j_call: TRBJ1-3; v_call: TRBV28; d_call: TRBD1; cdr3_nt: TGTGCCAGCACCTTCGACAGGGGCCCCAGCTCTGGAAACACCATATATTTT; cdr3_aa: CASTFDRGPSSGNTIYF
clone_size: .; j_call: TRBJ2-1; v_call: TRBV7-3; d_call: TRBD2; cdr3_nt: TGTGCCAGCAGCTTAACGGGACTAGCGGGGGTCAATGAGCAGTTCTTC; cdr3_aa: CASSLTGLAGVNEQFF
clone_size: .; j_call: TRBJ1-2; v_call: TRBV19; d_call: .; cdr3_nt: TGTGCCAGTACCTCCCAGGGGCATAGCTATGGCTACACCTTC; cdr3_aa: CASTSQGHSYGYTF
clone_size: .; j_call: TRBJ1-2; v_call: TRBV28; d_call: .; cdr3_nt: TGTGCCAGCAGTGTCCCAGGGGCCCGTGGCTACACCTTC; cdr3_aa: CASSVPGARGYTF
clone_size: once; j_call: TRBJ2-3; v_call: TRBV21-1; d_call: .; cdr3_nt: TGTGCCAGCAGCAAAAGGGGAGGCCGCACAGATACGCAGTATTTT; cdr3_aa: CASSKRGGRTDTQYF